This entry is about one T cell receptor beta chain. The template used for profiling TCR beta VDJ and CDR3 was genomic DNA. TCRdb reanalysed the reads using MiXCR and keeps one entry per CDR3 protein. The sample carries 150,000 to 200,000 distinct CDR3 sequences, 45% to 55% recorded once. All patients picked for sequencing had shown, by flow cytometry, an expansion of CD8+CD57+ cells. The germline V gene has CDR1 SQVTM and CDR2 ANQGSEA. Trimming left V 4 bases short and J 3 bases short, with 3 bases between. The length of the CDR3 is 10 residues. The record originates from a study of CD8+CD57+ T cells in acquired aplastic anemia.

The origin of this receptor is a human donor with aplastic anemia. Sequences were obtained from sorted CD4+, CD8+, or CD8+CD57+ T cells (not recorded which) from PBMCs. This chain joins TRBV29-1 and TRBJ1-2; D is ambiguous. CDR3 DNA: TGCAGCGTTGCCGACTATGGCTACACCTTC. The encoded protein is CSVADYGYTF. Together with reference TRBV29-1 and TRBJ1-2, the CDR3 gives the full variable domain: SAVISQKPSRDICQRGTSLTIQCQVDSQVTMMFWYRQQPGQSLTLIATANQGSEATYESGFVIDKFPISRPNLTFSTLTVSNMSPEDSSIYLCSVADYGYTFGSGTRLTVV.